The rows below give T cell receptor beta chains drawn from one sample of a study of cytomegalovirus exposure and HLA in healthy donors. TCRdb's table, derived via immunoSEQ multiplex PCR, lists solely in-frame clones and lacks some. Among tens of thousands of clones listed, around three quarters were seen once. Material: PBMCs. The receptors originated from a man aged 30 to 39 in good health and CMV-seronegative. Both conserved end residues are trimmed from each CDR3. The order of the fields is CDR3 protein, clone size, V gene, D gene. A D gene is named only where the DNA matches it firmly. Size is stated for part of the rows, as once, few or many counts, or as a class when the clone is expanded.

CDR3 protein: ASSYSGGPYEQY
clone size: few
V gene: TRBV6-5
D gene: NA

CDR3 protein: ASSPLTGGSGANVLT
clone size: NA
V gene: TRBV19
D gene: TRBD1

CDR3 protein: ASSLYGSPSVNEQF
clone size: NA
V gene: TRBV7-7
D gene: NA

CDR3 protein: ASSPNLSPQH
clone size: NA
V gene: TRBV6-6
D gene: NA

CDR3 protein: ASSSSHGELF
clone size: NA
V gene: TRBV6-6
D gene: NA

CDR3 protein: ASRGLDQRNYGYT
clone size: few
V gene: TRBV6-6
D gene: NA

CDR3 protein: ASTWGRVNTEAF
clone size: few
V gene: TRBV5-1
D gene: NA

CDR3 protein: ASSTTGGAGNYGYT
clone size: NA
V gene: TRBV19
D gene: TRBD1

CDR3 protein: ASSLVRTSGNNEQF
clone size: NA
V gene: TRBV5-4
D gene: TRBD2

CDR3 protein: ASSLDGGSYNEQF
clone size: NA
V gene: TRBV5-1
D gene: NA

CDR3 protein: ASSPGLRTKGSTEAF
clone size: once
V gene: TRBV18
D gene: NA

CDR3 protein: ASSATRSDTEAF
clone size: NA
V gene: TRBV5-1
D gene: NA

CDR3 protein: ASSLGSGGYT
clone size: NA
V gene: TRBV6-5
D gene: NA

CDR3 protein: ASSDNRGRDGYT
clone size: NA
V gene: TRBV6-4
D gene: TRBD1

CDR3 protein: ASRPTGKDTEAF
clone size: few
V gene: TRBV7-3
D gene: TRBD1

CDR3 protein: ASSVVLDNRGLNEQF
clone size: NA
V gene: TRBV9
D gene: NA

CDR3 protein: ASSQVASGSVNEQF
clone size: few
V gene: TRBV4-1
D gene: TRBD2

CDR3 protein: ASSLGQTLRETQY
clone size: NA
V gene: TRBV5-1
D gene: NA

CDR3 protein: ASSQGGRDTQY
clone size: NA
V gene: TRBV14
D gene: NA

CDR3 protein: ASRTGNSPLH
clone size: few
V gene: TRBV6-6
D gene: NA

CDR3 protein: ASSHGTGPNTEAF
clone size: NA
V gene: TRBV4-1
D gene: TRBD1

CDR3 protein: ATSRDSGGAEETQY
clone size: NA
V gene: TRBV15
D gene: TRBD2

CDR3 protein: ASSSPSAVGFAEAF
clone size: NA
V gene: TRBV7-9
D gene: NA

CDR3 protein: ASSIHGQPQPQH
clone size: NA
V gene: TRBV19
D gene: NA

CDR3 protein: ASSLFSGGRRETQY
clone size: NA
V gene: TRBV11-2
D gene: TRBD2

CDR3 protein: AISMTAQETQY
clone size: NA
V gene: TRBV10-3
D gene: NA

CDR3 protein: ASSLDGTGGGIGDGYT
clone size: NA
V gene: TRBV7-2
D gene: TRBD1

CDR3 protein: ASSLATGTVDEQY
clone size: few
V gene: TRBV7-6
D gene: NA

CDR3 protein: ASTLAGTGDEKLF
clone size: NA
V gene: TRBV6-1
D gene: TRBD1

CDR3 protein: ASSTGTGKGQPQH
clone size: NA
V gene: TRBV2
D gene: TRBD1

CDR3 protein: ASSRDRVNEKLF
clone size: few
V gene: TRBV6-1
D gene: TRBD1

CDR3 protein: ASGLQGLLGELF
clone size: NA
V gene: TRBV12-5
D gene: NA

CDR3 protein: ASSVGQGGRETQY
clone size: once
V gene: TRBV9
D gene: NA

CDR3 protein: ASSPDTGSAYEQY
clone size: NA
V gene: TRBV5-1
D gene: NA

CDR3 protein: AISEGTGGGYEQY
clone size: NA
V gene: TRBV10-3
D gene: TRBD1

CDR3 protein: ASIQYTEAF
clone size: few
V gene: TRBV2
D gene: NA

CDR3 protein: ASSLAGAGGQF
clone size: NA
V gene: TRBV7-9
D gene: TRBD2

CDR3 protein: ASSYSSGGGEKLF
clone size: few
V gene: TRBV6-5
D gene: NA

CDR3 protein: ASSSRLAGDNEQF
clone size: NA
V gene: TRBV5-1
D gene: TRBD2

CDR3 protein: ASTPDSFGEKLF
clone size: NA
V gene: TRBV5-1
D gene: NA

CDR3 protein: ASGLVPGAEAF
clone size: NA
V gene: TRBV12-5
D gene: NA

CDR3 protein: ASSQNLFGLSNTGELF
clone size: medium-sized
V gene: TRBV4-1
D gene: NA

CDR3 protein: SVRGLPGNEQF
clone size: NA
V gene: TRBV29-1
D gene: NA

CDR3 protein: SVGSRLSYGYT
clone size: NA
V gene: TRBV29-1
D gene: NA

CDR3 protein: SSSPRIAGVGETQY
clone size: NA
V gene: TRBV7-9
D gene: TRBD2

CDR3 protein: SVLDRSSGNTIY
clone size: NA
V gene: TRBV29-1
D gene: NA

CDR3 protein: ASSLESGQKY
clone size: NA
V gene: TRBV5-1
D gene: NA

CDR3 protein: ASSSAGTATVFQETQY
clone size: NA
V gene: TRBV5-5
D gene: TRBD1

CDR3 protein: ASSLNTGGYEQY
clone size: NA
V gene: TRBV7-8
D gene: TRBD1

CDR3 protein: ASSIGTEGEKLF
clone size: NA
V gene: TRBV19
D gene: TRBD1

CDR3 protein: ASSSTGGFMNTEAF
clone size: once
V gene: TRBV7-8
D gene: NA

CDR3 protein: ASSVSGTITDTQY
clone size: NA
V gene: TRBV9
D gene: TRBD2

CDR3 protein: ASSPDRVRSYNEQF
clone size: NA
V gene: TRBV11-3
D gene: TRBD1

CDR3 protein: SVEDSSGNTIY
clone size: NA
V gene: TRBV29-1
D gene: NA

CDR3 protein: SAPTGGTQY
clone size: NA
V gene: TRBV20-1
D gene: TRBD1